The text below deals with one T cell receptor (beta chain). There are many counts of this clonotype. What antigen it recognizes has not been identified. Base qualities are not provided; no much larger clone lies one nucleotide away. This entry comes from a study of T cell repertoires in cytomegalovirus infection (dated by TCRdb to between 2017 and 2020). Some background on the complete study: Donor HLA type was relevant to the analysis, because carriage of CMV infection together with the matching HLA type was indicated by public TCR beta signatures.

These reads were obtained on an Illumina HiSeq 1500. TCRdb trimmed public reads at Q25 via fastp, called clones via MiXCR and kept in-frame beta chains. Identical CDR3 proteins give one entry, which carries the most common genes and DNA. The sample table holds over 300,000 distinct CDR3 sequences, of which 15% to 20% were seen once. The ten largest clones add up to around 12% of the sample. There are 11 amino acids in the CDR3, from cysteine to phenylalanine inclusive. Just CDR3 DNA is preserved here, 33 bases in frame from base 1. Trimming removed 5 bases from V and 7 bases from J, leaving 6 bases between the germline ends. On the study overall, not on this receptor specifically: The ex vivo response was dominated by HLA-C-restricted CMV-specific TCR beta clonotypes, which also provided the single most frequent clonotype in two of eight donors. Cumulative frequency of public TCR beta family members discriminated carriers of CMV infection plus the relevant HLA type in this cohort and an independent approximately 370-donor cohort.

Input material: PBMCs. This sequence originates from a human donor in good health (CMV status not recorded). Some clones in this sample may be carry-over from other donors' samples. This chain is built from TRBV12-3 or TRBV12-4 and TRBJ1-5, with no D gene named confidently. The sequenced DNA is TGTGCCAGCAGTGTCGGGCAGCCCCAGCATTTT. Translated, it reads CASSVGQPQHF.